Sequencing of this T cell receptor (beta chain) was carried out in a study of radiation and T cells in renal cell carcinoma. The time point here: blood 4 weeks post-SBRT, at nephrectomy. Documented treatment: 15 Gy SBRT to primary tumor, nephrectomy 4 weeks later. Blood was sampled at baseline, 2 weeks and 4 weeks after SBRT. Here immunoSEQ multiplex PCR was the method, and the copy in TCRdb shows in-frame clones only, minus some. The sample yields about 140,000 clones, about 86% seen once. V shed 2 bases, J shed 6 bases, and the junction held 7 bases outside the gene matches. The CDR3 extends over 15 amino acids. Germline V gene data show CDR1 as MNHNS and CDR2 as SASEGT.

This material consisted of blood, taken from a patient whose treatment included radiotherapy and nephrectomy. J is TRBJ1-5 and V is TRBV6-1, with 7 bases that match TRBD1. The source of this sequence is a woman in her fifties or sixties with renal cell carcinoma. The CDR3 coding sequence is TGTGCCAGCAGTGAAACAGGGGAAGATGGTCAGCCCCAGCATTTT. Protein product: CASSETGEDGQPQHF.